This TCR beta chain was found in a study of molecular identifiers for immune sequencing clone quantification. Turning to this clonotype: Antigen unknown.

Both previously described methods and listed TCR primers were employed to make bulk TCR libraries. TCRdb analysed the PCR reads with MiXCR anew, one entry per CDR3 protein. The repertoire holds nearly 650,000 distinct CDR3 sequences, with about 25% as singletons. The CDR3 is made up of 16 amino acids. In germline, CDR1 is KGHSH, CDR2 LQKENI. The V segment lost 2 bases and the J segment 3 bases; nucleotides outside the gene matches: 7. Regarding the study as a whole: Shared barcodes on identical TCR molecules could underestimate the sizes of highly expanded clones.

This sequence joins TRBV18 and TRBJ2-5; 9 nucleotides agree with TRBD2. The sample comprised naive CD8+ T cells from blood, with Jurkat cell RNA spiked in. The subset was: FACS-sorted CD8+CD4-CCR7+CD45RA+ naive T cells. The clonotype originates from a human donor in good health. Some libraries in this study had Jurkat cell RNA spiked in. CDR3 nucleotides: TGTGCCAGCTCACCATTCGCTTTAGCGGGGGAAGAGACCCAGTACTTC. Protein sequence: CASSPFALAGEETQYF.